This T cell receptor (beta chain) was found in a study of Ad26.COV2.S vaccination and SARS-CoV-2 variants. Whole-study context: Each vaccinee took Ad26.COV2.S intramuscularly, once or twice 56 days apart.

General study findings and limits: Researchers reported similar non-spike TCR breadth in vaccine and placebo recipients.

The sample's treatment: over 15 received Ad26.COV2.S at low or high dose, single or two shots; about 5 received placebo; per-sample allocation not given. Each sample was drawn 63 days after the first injection (of vaccine or placebo). Details on this clone: The antigen remains unidentified.

Germline lookup yields CDR1 MNHEY and CDR2 SVGAGI. This CDR3 has 12 residues. V lost 4 bases to trimming and J lost 8 bases, with 11 bases between them. Assay: immunoSEQ multiplex PCR; the TCRdb copy retains only in-frame clones and omits some. The profile shows around 400,000 clones, roughly 90% of them singletons. The origin of this receptor is a person between 18 and 60 years old who received the Ad26.COV2.S COVID-19 vaccine or a placebo. This rearrangement joins TRBV6-5 to TRBJ1-2, with unresolved D. The source material was peripheral blood, sampled in a trial of Ad26.COV2.S vaccine versus placebo. CDR3 region: CASSLDQVGYTF. CDR3 sequence (DNA): TGTGCCAGCAGTTTGGACCAAGTAGGCTACACCTTC.